A selection of T cell receptor beta chains follows, all from one sample in a study of molecular identifiers for immune sequencing clone quantification. TCRdb recomputed calls from the PCR reads with MiXCR, one row per CDR3 protein. The sample holds about 510,000 distinct CDR3 sequences; approximately 25% are singletons and the top ten take under 0.85%. The material sequenced was naive CD8+ T cells from blood, with Jurkat cell RNA spiked in. The receptors originated from a human donor in good health. Some libraries in this study had Jurkat cell RNA spiked in. CDR3s include the opening cysteine and the closing phenylalanine or tryptophan. D genes are given only for firm matches. Some rows mark clone size as missing; the rest say once, few, many or name a class of expanded clone.

abundance: NA; j_gene: TRBJ2-7; d_gene: NA; v_gene: TRBV30; CDR3nt: TGTGCCTGGAGTCAAGGGGGAACAATCTACGAGCAGTACTTC; CDR3aa: CAWSQGGTIYEQYF
abundance: once; j_gene: TRBJ1-1; d_gene: NA; v_gene: TRBV3-1; CDR3nt: TGTGCCAGCAGCCCTAGACGGGGGGCGAACACTGAAGCTTTCTTT; CDR3aa: CASSPRRGANTEAFF
abundance: NA; j_gene: TRBJ2-7; d_gene: TRBD2; v_gene: TRBV27; CDR3nt: TGTGCCAGCAGGTGGCTAGCGGGAGAGGGGGAGCAGTACTTC; CDR3aa: CASRWLAGEGEQYF
abundance: once; j_gene: TRBJ2-5; d_gene: NA; v_gene: TRBV4-1; CDR3nt: TGCGCCAGCAGCCAAGGGACACCGCAAGAGACCCAGTACTTC; CDR3aa: CASSQGTPQETQYF
abundance: once; j_gene: TRBJ2-1; d_gene: TRBD2; v_gene: TRBV29-1; CDR3nt: TGCAGCCTCACCGGGGAGCTGGGACTAGTGTACAATGAGCAGTTCTTC; CDR3aa: CSLTGELGLVYNEQFF
abundance: few; j_gene: TRBJ2-7; d_gene: TRBD2; v_gene: TRBV11-2; CDR3nt: TGTGCCAGCAGCTCAGACGGGACTAGCGGGGGATACGAGCAGTACTTC; CDR3aa: CASSSDGTSGGYEQYF
abundance: NA; j_gene: TRBJ2-6; d_gene: TRBD1; v_gene: TRBV19; CDR3nt: TGTGCCAGTAGTATAGGGGGACAGGGGGTGGCCAACGTCCTGACTTTC; CDR3aa: CASSIGGQGVANVLTF
abundance: few; j_gene: TRBJ1-1; d_gene: NA; v_gene: TRBV3-1; CDR3nt: TGTGCCAGCAGCGCGGGACTGGGGAACACTGAAGCTTTCTTT; CDR3aa: CASSAGLGNTEAFF
abundance: NA; j_gene: TRBJ1-2; d_gene: NA; v_gene: TRBV28; CDR3nt: TGTGCCAGCAGTTTAGGACAGTTAATCAACTATGGCTACACCTTC; CDR3aa: CASSLGQLINYGYTF
abundance: many; j_gene: TRBJ1-5; d_gene: NA; v_gene: TRBV30; CDR3nt: TGTGCCTGGGCAGGATATCCCAATCAGCCCCAGCATTTT; CDR3aa: CAWAGYPNQPQHF
abundance: many; j_gene: TRBJ2-1; d_gene: TRBD2; v_gene: TRBV7-2; CDR3nt: TGTGCCAGCAGCTTCCTAGCGGGAGCGAACAATGAGCAGTTCTTC; CDR3aa: CASSFLAGANNEQFF
abundance: many; j_gene: TRBJ2-7; d_gene: TRBD2; v_gene: TRBV7-2; CDR3nt: TGTGCCAGCAGCTTCGGACGGGGGGAGTACGAGCAGTACTTC; CDR3aa: CASSFGRGEYEQYF
abundance: many; j_gene: TRBJ2-3; d_gene: NA; v_gene: TRBV2; CDR3nt: TGTGCCAGCAGTGAAGCAGCGACAGTCACAGATACGCAGTATTTT; CDR3aa: CASSEAATVTDTQYF
abundance: NA; j_gene: TRBJ2-5; d_gene: TRBD2; v_gene: TRBV6-5; CDR3nt: TGTGCCAGCAGTGGGGATATTAGCGGGAGGCAAGAGACCCAGTACTTC; CDR3aa: CASSGDISGRQETQYF
abundance: many; j_gene: TRBJ2-5; d_gene: NA; v_gene: TRBV9; CDR3nt: TGTGCCAGCAGCGTAGAGGGCAGCCAAGAGACCCAGTACTTC; CDR3aa: CASSVEGSQETQYF
abundance: NA; j_gene: TRBJ2-7; d_gene: NA; v_gene: TRBV9; CDR3nt: TGTGCCAGCAGCGTAGGGGCAGGGGTCAGCTACGAGCAGTACTTC; CDR3aa: CASSVGAGVSYEQYF
abundance: many; j_gene: TRBJ2-3; d_gene: NA; v_gene: TRBV16; CDR3nt: TGTGCCAGTTGGAACCACAGACTCACAGATACGCAGTATTTT; CDR3aa: CASWNHRLTDTQYF
abundance: NA; j_gene: TRBJ1-5; d_gene: TRBD1; v_gene: TRBV6-2/TRBV6-3; CDR3nt: TGTGCCAGCATCCACGGACAGGGCCTCAATCAGCCCCAGCATTTT; CDR3aa: CASIHGQGLNQPQHF
abundance: NA; j_gene: TRBJ2-7; d_gene: NA; v_gene: TRBV20-1; CDR3nt: TGCAGTGCTAGAGATGGGGCAGGGAGTGGTGTCTACGAGCAGTACTTC; CDR3aa: CSARDGAGSGVYEQYF
abundance: few; j_gene: TRBJ2-7; d_gene: TRBD1; v_gene: TRBV5-8; CDR3nt: TGTGCCAGCAGCTGGGGGACAGGGAACTACGAGCAGTACTTC; CDR3aa: CASSWGTGNYEQYF
abundance: many; j_gene: TRBJ2-3; d_gene: TRBD1; v_gene: TRBV6-5; CDR3nt: TGTGCCGCATCCGGGACAGGGGCTTCCACAGATACGCAGTATTTT; CDR3aa: CAASGTGASTDTQYF
abundance: NA; j_gene: TRBJ1-5; d_gene: TRBD1; v_gene: TRBV19; CDR3nt: TGTGCCAGTAGTAGCCAGCCGACAGGGCCTAATGAGCCCCAGCATTTT; CDR3aa: CASSSQPTGPNEPQHF
abundance: many; j_gene: TRBJ1-5; d_gene: NA; v_gene: TRBV2; CDR3nt: TGTGCCAGCAGTGGATGGGGGGTCGGCAATCAGCCCCAGCATTTT; CDR3aa: CASSGWGVGNQPQHF
abundance: few; j_gene: TRBJ1-1; d_gene: NA; v_gene: TRBV6-2/TRBV6-3; CDR3nt: TGTGCCAGCAGCCTGAACATCAGGGGTGGAACTGAAGCTTTCTTT; CDR3aa: CASSLNIRGGTEAFF
abundance: many; j_gene: TRBJ2-1; d_gene: NA; v_gene: TRBV11-2; CDR3nt: TGTGCCAGCAGACCAGCGGTGTCCTACAATGAGCAGTTCTTC; CDR3aa: CASRPAVSYNEQFF
abundance: many; j_gene: TRBJ1-1; d_gene: NA; v_gene: TRBV29-1; CDR3nt: TGCAGCGTTGATTGGACCGTAAGCGGGAACACTGAAGCTTTCTTT; CDR3aa: CSVDWTVSGNTEAFF
abundance: many; j_gene: TRBJ2-7; d_gene: TRBD1; v_gene: TRBV27; CDR3nt: TGTGCCAGCAGTTTACGGGACAGCAACTACGAGCAGTACTTC; CDR3aa: CASSLRDSNYEQYF
abundance: few; j_gene: TRBJ1-1; d_gene: TRBD1; v_gene: TRBV6-5; CDR3nt: TGTGCCAGCAGCACAGGGGTTGAAGCTTTCTTT; CDR3aa: CASSTGVEAFF
abundance: many; j_gene: TRBJ2-3; d_gene: TRBD2; v_gene: TRBV6-2/TRBV6-3; CDR3nt: TGTGCCAGCAGTTTCCAGCGGGAGTCAGATACGCAGTATTTT; CDR3aa: CASSFQRESDTQYF
abundance: once; j_gene: TRBJ1-1; d_gene: NA; v_gene: TRBV29-1; CDR3nt: TGCAGCGTGAGGTTCGGGCCGAACACTGAAGCTTTCTTT; CDR3aa: CSVRFGPNTEAFF
abundance: NA; j_gene: TRBJ2-7; d_gene: NA; v_gene: TRBV7-9; CDR3nt: TGTGCCAGCAGCCCCCGCCTAGTCTCCGAGCAGTACTTC; CDR3aa: CASSPRLVSEQYF
abundance: few; j_gene: TRBJ2-1; d_gene: TRBD1; v_gene: TRBV12-3/TRBV12-4; CDR3nt: TGTGCCAGCAGTCCAGACAGGGGTTTTGAGCAGTTCTTC; CDR3aa: CASSPDRGFEQFF
abundance: many; j_gene: TRBJ1-4; d_gene: NA; v_gene: TRBV4-3; CDR3nt: TGCGCCAGCAGCCAAGTGCCGAGTAATGAAAAACTGTTTTTT; CDR3aa: CASSQVPSNEKLFF
abundance: few; j_gene: TRBJ2-3; d_gene: NA; v_gene: TRBV4-1; CDR3nt: TGCGCCAGCAGCCCCCGCTTGACCGCATTTAGCACAGATACGCAGTATTTT; CDR3aa: CASSPRLTAFSTDTQYF
abundance: few; j_gene: TRBJ2-7; d_gene: TRBD2; v_gene: TRBV7-9; CDR3nt: TGTGCCAGCAGCTTTGTTCCGGGACTAGAGTACCTCTACGAGCAGTACTTC; CDR3aa: CASSFVPGLEYLYEQYF
abundance: NA; j_gene: TRBJ2-1; d_gene: NA; v_gene: TRBV2; CDR3nt: TGTGCCAGCCTCCGGGAGGACAGCTCCTACAATGAGCAGTTCTTC; CDR3aa: CASLREDSSYNEQFF
abundance: NA; j_gene: TRBJ2-3; d_gene: NA; v_gene: TRBV4-3; CDR3nt: TGCGCCAGCAGCCAAGATGGAGGGGTCACAGATACGCAGTATTTT; CDR3aa: CASSQDGGVTDTQYF
abundance: NA; j_gene: TRBJ1-4; d_gene: TRBD1; v_gene: TRBV7-9; CDR3nt: TGTGCCAGCAGCGGGGGGACAGGGGGCTCCCGTGCAACTAATGAAAAACTGTTTTTT; CDR3aa: CASSGGTGGSRATNEKLFF
abundance: few; j_gene: TRBJ2-5; d_gene: TRBD1; v_gene: TRBV5-4; CDR3nt: TGTGCCAGCAGCTCGACGGACAGGCTCCAAGAGACCCAGTACTTC; CDR3aa: CASSSTDRLQETQYF
abundance: few; j_gene: TRBJ2-3; d_gene: NA; v_gene: TRBV12-3/TRBV12-4; CDR3nt: TGTGCCAGCAGTTTTAGTCCCTGGGGGACGGACGAAGAACTGAGCACAGATACGCAGTATTTT; CDR3aa: CASSFSPWGTDEELSTDTQYF
abundance: few; j_gene: TRBJ1-1; d_gene: NA; v_gene: TRBV6-6; CDR3nt: TGTGCCAGCAGTTTGGCGTATACCACTGAAGCTTTCTTT; CDR3aa: CASSLAYTTEAFF